This passage covers 23 T cell receptor beta chains from one sample sequenced in a study of T cells in Graves' hyperthyroidism and ophthalmopathy. Amplified regions were TCR beta CDR3 sequences from RNA transcripts. The HTBI primer set served for first-round RT-PCR of the TCR CDR3. One entry per CDR3 protein results from TCRdb running MiXCR on the multiplex PCR reads. Here the sample spans some 620,000 distinct CDR3 sequences, about a sixth being singletons. The sequenced sample consisted of blood. The receptors were gathered from a woman aged 25 to 39 with Graves' hyperthyroidism.

Remarks on this clonotype: At one of its ends the junction is not consistent with the germline gene, which may arise from a read error. The rearrangement joins TRBV6-1 to TRBJ2-2, with TRBD2 matching 13 bases. This CDR3 has 17 amino acids. CDR1 MNHNS and CDR2 SASEGT come from the germline V gene. CDR3 nucleotides: TGTGCCTGCAGAGACTTAGGACTAGCGGGAGTAGGCGGGGAGCTGTTTTTT. Translation: CACRDLGLAGVGGELFF.

This clonotype was recorded at least ten times. For the CDR3, the DNA is TGTGCCAGCAGACCCCTTGACTCCACCTACGAGCAGTACTTC. Its protein is CASRPLDSTYEQYF. This chain links TRBV28 with TRBJ2-7; D is unclear. The CDR3 runs 14 residues. The germline gives CDR1 MDHEN, CDR2 SYDVKM. The V end was cut by 6 bases, the J end by 2 bases, with 14 bases between.

This clonotype came up many times. This chain joins TRBV28 and TRBJ1-1; D gene uncertain. The CDR3 has 13 amino acids. With 3 bases removed from V and 2 bases from J, the gap between germline ends came to 7 bases. Per the germline V gene, CDR1 is MDHEN and CDR2 is SYDVKM. The CDR3 sequence is CASSLFGNTEAFF. The CDR3 bases are TGTGCCAGCAGTTTGTTCGGAAACACTGAAGCTTTCTTT. Looking up the rest from reference TRBV28 and TRBJ1-1 gives the full variable domain: DVKVTQSSRYLVKRTGEKVFLECVQDMDHENMFWYRQDPGLGLRLIYFSYDVKMKEKGDIPEGYSVSREKKERFSLILESASTNQTSMYLCASSLFGNTEAFFGQGTRLTVV.

The sample holds many counts of this clonotype. V gene TRBV20-1 combines with J gene TRBJ2-3; tentative D call: TRBD2 (6 bases). The CDR3 length is 18 residues. Germline values: CDR1 DFQATT, CDR2 SNEGSKA (reference sequence). Trimming took off 3 bases at V and 2 bases at J, with 24 bases between the two ends. The CDR3 DNA follows: TGCAGTGCTAGGTTGCCGATCCTAGCGAGAGGACCCACAGATACGCAGTATTTT. Translating it yields CSARLPILARGPTDTQYF.

The chain recombines TRBV6-1 with TRBJ2-5, with a tentative D call TRBD1 (6 bases). There are 14 residues in the CDR3. Germline V gene data show CDR1 as MNHNS and CDR2 as SASEGT. The V end lost 8 bases, the J end lost 2 bases, and 15 bases lay between the germline ends. CDR3 protein: CASGGWAEQETQYF. The CDR3 nucleotides are TGTGCCAGCGGGGGCTGGGCAGAGCAAGAGACCCAGTACTTC.

In its sample, this clonotype was seen a few times. In DNA form, the CDR3 reads TGTGCCAGCAGTTTATATTTCGGGGGGCGGATGAACACTGAAGCTTTCTTT. Residues: CASSLYFGGRMNTEAFF. V is TRBV27 and J is TRBJ1-1, with a possible D match to TRBD1 (6 bases). Germline CDR1 MNHEY, CDR2 SMNVEV (reference sequence). The CDR3 length is 17 residues. Trimming left V 1 base short and J 0 bases short, with 15 bases between.

This clonotype appeared many times. The chain has TRBV11-3 and TRBJ2-5, with unresolved D. The germline V gene has CDR1 SGHNT and CDR2 YENEEA. The CDR3 contains 14 residues. V dropped 5 bases and J dropped 5 bases, with 15 bases sitting between them. The CDR3 DNA sequence: TGTGCCAGCAGCCCCCCCCCCCGACGGGAGACCCAGTACTTC. Amino acid sequence: CASSPPPRRETQYF.

The table lists this clonotype with many counts. The chain recombines TRBV3-1 with TRBJ1-1, with a tentative D call TRBD1 (5 bases). V gave up 6 bases and J gave up 1 base, with 9 bases separating them. Germline V gene sequence: CDR1 LGHDT, CDR2 YNNKEL (reference sequence). The CDR3 is 13 amino acids. The CDR3 region has the DNA TGTGCCAGCAGGCCGACAGCGAACACTGAAGCTTTCTTT. This sequence encodes CASRPTANTEAFF.

Only a few counts were recorded for this clonotype. The J gene is TRBJ2-7, the V gene TRBV6-1; 12 bases map to TRBD1. CDR1 is MNHNS and CDR2 is SASEGT in the germline V gene. The CDR3 covers 15 residues. V gave up 6 bases and J gave up 5 bases; unmatched junction bases: 8. CDR3 sequence (DNA): TGTGCCAGCAGGCTCCGGGACAGGGGGCGGAACGAGCAGTACTTC. It is translated as CASRLRDRGRNEQYF.

The chain carries TRBV7-2 and TRBJ1-2, with 8 bases fitting TRBD1. Germline-derived CDR1 and CDR2 are SGHTA and FQGNSA. V lost 1 base, J lost 4 bases, and 5 bases stayed unmatched. The CDR3 has 15 amino acids. The CDR3, as DNA: TGTGCCAGCAGCTTAGTGGCAGGGGGCATCTATGGCTACACCTTC. Residues: CASSLVAGGIYGYTF.

Only one count was recorded for this clonotype. This chain links TRBV24-1 with TRBJ2-7, with D tentatively TRBD2 (6 bases). Germline values: CDR1 KGHDR, CDR2 SFDVKD. V was cut by 1 base and J by 4 bases, with 7 bases left in between. CDR3 length: 13 residues. The CDR3 DNA follows: TGTGCCACCAGTGATTTTCGGGGGTACGAGCAGTACTTC. Protein sequence: CATSDFRGYEQYF.

At least ten counts were recorded for this clonotype. This rearrangement joins TRBV7-2 to TRBJ2-3, with D unresolved. Germline CDR1 is SGHTA and CDR2 is FQGNSA. V gave up 5 bases and J gave up 2 bases, with 5 bases separating them. The CDR3 is 12 amino acids. The CDR3 bases are TGTGCCAGCAGCCAAGACACAGATACGCAGTATTTT. Residues: CASSQDTDTQYF.

The rearrangement joins TRBV20-1 to TRBJ1-3; no firm D call. The V end lost 7 bases, the J end lost 4 bases, and 5 bases lay between the germline ends. The CDR3 contains 10 residues. Germline CDR1 reads DFQATT; CDR2 reads SNEGSKA (reference sequence). CDR3 sequence reads: CSVRGNTIYF. In DNA, the CDR3 is TGCAGTGTCCGCGGAAACACCATATATTTT.

This clonotype occurred many times. This sequence joins TRBV28 and TRBJ2-3, with D unclear. The V and J ends lost 6 bases and 3 bases respectively, with 7 bases between them. The CDR3 is 12 residues long. Germline CDR1 and CDR2: MDHEN and SYDVKM. The CDR3 sequence: CASRGLTDTQYF. For the CDR3, the DNA is TGTGCCAGCAGGGGGTTGACAGATACGCAGTATTTT.

The V gene is TRBV7-9, the J gene TRBJ2-3; 9 nucleotides agree with TRBD2. Germline V gives CDR1 SEHNR, CDR2 FQNEAQ (reference sequence). The CDR3 length is 15 residues. V lost 6 bases and J lost 4; bases outside the gene matches: 8. DNA for the CDR3: TGTGCCAGCAGTCCTCGACTAGCGGAATCAGATACGCAGTATTTT. The encoded protein is CASSPRLAESDTQYF.

This clonotype was detected ten times or more. The chain is built from TRBV24-1 and TRBJ1-6; D is uncertain. The germline V and J ends were trimmed by 7 bases and 10 bases, with 7 bases remaining between them. CDR3 size: 11 residues. Germline loops: CDR1 KGHDR, CDR2 SFDVKD. The CDR3 DNA follows: TGTGCCACCAGAACCGGCTCACCCCTCCACTTT. Protein product: CATRTGSPLHF.

The V call is TRBV7-9, the J call TRBJ2-7; 11 nucleotides agree with TRBD2. Germline CDR1 and CDR2: SEHNR and FQNEAQ (reference sequence). This CDR3 has 18 amino acids. V was pared by 4 bases and J by 4 bases, with 15 bases of the junction left unmatched. The CDR3 spells CASSSLLAGERGGYEQYF. CDR3 nucleotide sequence: TGTGCCAGCAGCTCGCTACTAGCGGGAGAGAGAGGCGGATACGAGCAGTACTTC.

This clonotype was detected a few times. The chain joins TRBV19 to TRBJ2-1; D may be TRBD1 (7 bases). Trimming removed 9 bases at V and 1 base at J, with 16 bases between. CDR3 length equals 15 residues. CDR1 is LNHDA and CDR2 is SQIVND in the germline V gene (reference sequence). The CDR3 sequence is CASTEGAPSYNEQFF. As DNA, the CDR3 is TGTGCCAGCACGGAGGGGGCCCCGTCCTACAATGAGCAGTTCTTC. The full variable domain, rest sourced from reference TRBV19 and TRBJ2-1, is DGGITQSPKYLFRKEGQNVTLSCEQNLNHDAMYWYRQDPGQGLRLIYYSQIVNDFQKGDIAEGYSVSREKKESFPLTVTSAQKNPTAFYLCASTEGAPSYNEQFFGPGTRLTVL.

This clonotype was observed many times. V and J are TRBV11-3 and TRBJ2-7; 8 bases are a match to TRBD2. Germline CDR1 SGHNT, CDR2 YENEEA. V lost 3 bases to trimming and J lost 4 bases; unmatched junction nucleotides: 5. The CDR3 contains 14 residues. The DNA for the CDR3 is TGTGCCAGCAGCTTCGGAGCGGGGGATTACGAGCAGTACTTC. Protein product: CASSFGAGDYEQYF.

This clonotype was seen at least ten times. The chain couples TRBV12-3 or TRBV12-4 to TRBJ2-1; possibly TRBD2 for D (5 bases). CDR3 length: 15 amino acids. Trimming cost V 2 bases and J 8 bases, with 16 bases left between them. CDR3 nucleotide sequence: TGTGCCAGCAGTTTAAGGAGGACCGAGGCGGATGAGCAGTTCTTC. Encoded protein: CASSLRRTEADEQFF.

The rearrangement joins TRBV11-3 to TRBJ1-1; D is undetermined. The CDR3 runs 15 residues. Deletions cut 5 bases from V and 0 bases from J, with 13 bases between. Germline V gene lookup returns CDR1 SGHNT and CDR2 YENEEA. The CDR3 reads CASSPRTTLNTEAFF. The CDR3 DNA sequence: TGTGCCAGCAGCCCCCGAACAACCTTGAACACTGAAGCTTTCTTT.

The chain uses TRBV19 and TRBJ2-2; no firm D call. Between the trimmed V and J ends, which lost 3 bases and 0 bases, there was a span of 14 bases. The CDR3 runs to 17 residues. In germline, CDR1 is LNHDA, CDR2 SQIVND (reference sequence). For the CDR3, the DNA is TGTGCCAGTAGTATTATCGGCAGGTTCGCGAACACCGGGGAGCTGTTTTTT. Translated, it gives CASSIIGRFANTGELFF. Using reference TRBV19 and TRBJ2-2 for the parts outside the CDR3, the full variable domain is DGGITQSPKYLFRKEGQNVTLSCEQNLNHDAMYWYRQDPGQGLRLIYYSQIVNDFQKGDIAEGYSVSREKKESFPLTVTSAQKNPTAFYLCASSIIGRFANTGELFFGEGSRLTVL.

This clonotype showed up just a few times. V usage is TRBV12-5 and J usage is TRBJ2-7; the D gene is possibly TRBD1 (6 bases). Germline CDR1 reads LGHNT; CDR2 reads FRNRAP. V lost 3 bases and J lost 4, with 22 bases in between. The CDR3 sequence is 17 residues long. DNA for the CDR3: TGTGCTAGTGGTTTCCGGGGCAGGGGTCATCTCTTTTACGAGCAGTACTTC. Amino acids: CASGFRGRGHLFYEQYF. Full variable domain (remainder filled in from reference TRBV12-5 and TRBJ2-7): DARVTQTPRHKVTEMGQEVTMRCQPILGHNTVFWYRQTMMQGLELLAYFRNRAPLDDSGMPKDRFSAEMPDATLATLKIQPSEPRDSAVYFCASGFRGRGHLFYEQYFGPGTRLTVT.